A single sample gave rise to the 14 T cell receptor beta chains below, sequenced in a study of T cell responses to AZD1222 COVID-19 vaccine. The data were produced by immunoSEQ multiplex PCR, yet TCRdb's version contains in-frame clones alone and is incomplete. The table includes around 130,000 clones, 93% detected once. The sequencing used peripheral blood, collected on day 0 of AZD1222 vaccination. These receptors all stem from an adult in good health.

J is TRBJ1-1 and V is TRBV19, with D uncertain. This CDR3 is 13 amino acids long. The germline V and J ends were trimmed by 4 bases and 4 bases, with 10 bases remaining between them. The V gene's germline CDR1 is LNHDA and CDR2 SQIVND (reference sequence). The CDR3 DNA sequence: TGTGCCAGTAGTACAACAGCGAGCACTGAAGCTTTCTTT. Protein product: CASSTTASTEAFF.

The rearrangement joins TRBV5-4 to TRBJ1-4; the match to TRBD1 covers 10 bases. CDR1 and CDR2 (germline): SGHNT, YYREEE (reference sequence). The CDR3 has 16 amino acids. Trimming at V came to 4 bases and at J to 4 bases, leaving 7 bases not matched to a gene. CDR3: CASSPGTGALNEKLFF. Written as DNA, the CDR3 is TGTGCCAGCAGCCCCGGGACAGGGGCTCTTAATGAAAAACTGTTTTTT.

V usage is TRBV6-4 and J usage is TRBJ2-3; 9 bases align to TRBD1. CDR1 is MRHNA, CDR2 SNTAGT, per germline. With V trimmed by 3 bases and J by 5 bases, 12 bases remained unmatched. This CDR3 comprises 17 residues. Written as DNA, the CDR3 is TGTGCCAGCAGTGATCCTATCCGGGACAGGGATATAGATACGCAGTATTTT. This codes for CASSDPIRDRDIDTQYF.

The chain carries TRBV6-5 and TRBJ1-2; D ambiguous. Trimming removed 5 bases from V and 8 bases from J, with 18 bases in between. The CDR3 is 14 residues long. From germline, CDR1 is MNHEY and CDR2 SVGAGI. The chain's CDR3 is CASSQNPLLRGYTF. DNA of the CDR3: TGTGCCAGCAGTCAAAACCCCCTCCTACGGGGCTACACCTTC.

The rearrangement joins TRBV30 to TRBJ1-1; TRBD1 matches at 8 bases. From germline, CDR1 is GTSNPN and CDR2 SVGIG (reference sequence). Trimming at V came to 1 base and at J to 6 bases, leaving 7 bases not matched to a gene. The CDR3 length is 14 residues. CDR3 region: CAWSGQGALSEAFF. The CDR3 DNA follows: TGTGCCTGGAGTGGGCAGGGGGCTCTTTCTGAAGCTTTCTTT.

The CDR3 sequence: CASSLLRGPGSGANVLTF. The CDR3 DNA reads TGCGCCAGCAGCTTGTTGAGGGGGCCTGGCTCTGGGGCCAACGTCCTGACTTTC. The chain has TRBV5-1 and TRBJ2-6, with TRBD1 matching 7 bases. Germline V CDR1 and CDR2: SGHRS, YFSETQ. The junction had 7 bases not matched to a gene; V was cut back by 1 base and J by 0 bases. CDR3 size: 18 residues.

DNA of the CDR3: TGTGCCAGCAGACGAGCCCCTGGGTATGAGCAGTTCTTC. Protein product: CASRRAPGYEQFF. This chain joins TRBV7-8 and TRBJ2-1; D is uncertain. Looked up from germline, CDR1 is SGHVS and CDR2 is FQNEAQ. Between the trimmed V and J ends, which lost 6 bases and 8 bases, there was a span of 14 bases. CDR3 length: 13 residues.

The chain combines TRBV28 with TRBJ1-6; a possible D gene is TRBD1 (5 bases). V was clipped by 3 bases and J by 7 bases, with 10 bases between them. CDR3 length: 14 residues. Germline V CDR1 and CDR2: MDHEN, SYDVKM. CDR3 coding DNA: TGTGCCAGCAGTTTTGCAGGGCTAAATTCACCCCTCCACTTT. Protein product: CASSFAGLNSPLHF.

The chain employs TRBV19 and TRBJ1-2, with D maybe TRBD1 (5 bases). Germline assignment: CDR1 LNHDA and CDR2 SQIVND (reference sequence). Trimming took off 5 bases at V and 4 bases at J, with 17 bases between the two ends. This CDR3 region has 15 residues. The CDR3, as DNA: TGTGCCAGTAGTCCCCGACAGAGGGCGAGCTATGGCTACACCTTC. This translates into CASSPRQRASYGYTF.

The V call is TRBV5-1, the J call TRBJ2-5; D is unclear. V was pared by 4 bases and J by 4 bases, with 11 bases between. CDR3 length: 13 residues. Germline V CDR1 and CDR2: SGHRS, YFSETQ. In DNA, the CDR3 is TGCGCCAGCAGCCCCATGGGCGGAGAGACCCAGTACTTC. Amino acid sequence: CASSPMGGETQYF.

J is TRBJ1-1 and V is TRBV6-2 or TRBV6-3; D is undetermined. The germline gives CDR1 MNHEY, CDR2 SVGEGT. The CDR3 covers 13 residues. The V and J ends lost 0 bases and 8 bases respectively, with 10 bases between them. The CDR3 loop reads CASSYSTRREAFF. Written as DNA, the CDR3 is TGTGCCAGCAGTTACTCGACGAGGAGGGAAGCTTTCTTT.

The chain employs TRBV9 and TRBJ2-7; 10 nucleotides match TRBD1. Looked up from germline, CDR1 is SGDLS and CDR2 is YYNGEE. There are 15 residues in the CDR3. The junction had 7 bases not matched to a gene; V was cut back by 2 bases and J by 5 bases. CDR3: CASSVSGTGVHEQYF. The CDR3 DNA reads TGTGCCAGCAGCGTTTCCGGGACAGGGGTCCACGAGCAGTACTTC. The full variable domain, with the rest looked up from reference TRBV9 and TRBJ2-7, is DSGVTQTPKHLITATGQRVTLRCSPRSGDLSVYWYQQSLDQGLQFLIQYYNGEERAKGNILERFSAQQFPDLHSELNLSSLELGDSALYFCASSVSGTGVHEQYFGPGTRLTVT.

CDR3 DNA: TGTGCCAGCAGCCAACTCATGGGGAGGCAGTACTTC. This encodes CASSQLMGRQYF. The chain combines TRBV7-9 with TRBJ2-7; perhaps TRBD2 as D (5 bases). This CDR3 is 12 amino acids long. Germline V gives CDR1 SEHNR, CDR2 FQNEAQ (reference sequence). Between the trimmed V and J ends, which lost 5 bases and 9 bases, there was a span of 14 bases.

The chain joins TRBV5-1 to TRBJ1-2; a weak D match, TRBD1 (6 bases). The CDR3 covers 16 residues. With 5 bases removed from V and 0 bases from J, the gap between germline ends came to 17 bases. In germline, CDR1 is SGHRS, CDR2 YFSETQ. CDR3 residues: CASRQEAGASNYGYTF. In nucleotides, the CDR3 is TGCGCCAGCAGACAAGAGGCGGGGGCCTCTAACTATGGCTACACCTTC.